What follows describes a single T cell receptor (beta chain). These data originate in a study of STAT5B mutations in CD4+ large granular lymphocyte leukemia. Sequencing was at survey level. Only in-frame clones appear in the TCRdb table, and some are missing; sequencing was by immunoSEQ multiplex PCR. The sample lists more than 40,000 clones; about four fifths were seen once. Buffy coats from healthy blood donors served as controls. The germline V and J ends were trimmed by 11 bases and 3 bases, with 5 bases remaining between them. Germline V gives CDR1 SEHNR, CDR2 FQNEAQ (reference sequence). CDR3 length: 11 residues.

The source is a human donor in good health. Sequencing used CD4+ T cells from blood buffy coats. The chain links TRBV7-9 to TRBJ2-6; possible D gene TRBD2, 5 bases. As DNA, the CDR3 is TGTGCCGGAGGTGGGGCCAACGTCCTGACTTTC. Encoded protein: CAGGGANVLTF.